A single sample is the source of the 32 T cell receptor beta chains below, sequenced in a study of T cells after yellow fever vaccination (dated by TCRdb to the late 2010s). The library was produced with 5' RACE. The sequencer was an Illumina NovaSeq 6000. TCRdb passed the public sequencing reads through fastp at Q25 and MiXCR, retaining productive beta sequences. Identical CDR3 protein sequences are pooled into one entry, listed with their most common genes and DNA. The sample data list hundreds of thousands of distinct CDR3 sequences, and 4.1% of these were observed just once. The ten largest clones capture just under 25% of the sample. Sample treatment or condition, as interpreted from the label and publication: live attenuated yellow fever vaccine strain. Sequenced material: PBMCs, taken 5 days after the yellow fever booster vaccination. The receptors were gathered from a man aged 18 to 29 who received the YFV17D yellow fever vaccine.

This chain connects TRBV11-2 to TRBJ1-2; D possibly corresponds to TRBD1 (6 bases). Per germline, CDR1 SGHAT and CDR2 FQNNGV. The CDR3 has 12 residues. V was cut by 7 bases and J by 3 bases, with 9 bases left in between. The CDR3 is CASKGVDYGYTF. CDR3 sequence (DNA): TGTGCCAGCAAGGGGGTTGACTATGGCTACACCTTC.

In its sample, this clonotype was seen many times. V gene TRBV7-9 combines with J gene TRBJ1-1; D gene uncertain. Germline loops: CDR1 SEHNR, CDR2 FQNEAQ (reference sequence). V was shortened by 3 bases and J by 6 bases, with 2 bases between the two germline ends. The CDR3 contains 10 residues. CDR3 bases: TGTGCCAGCAGCTTCGCTGAAGCTTTCTTT. Protein sequence: CASSFAEAFF.

This clonotype was seen many times. CDR3 loop: CASSKTGNEQYV. The CDR3 coding sequence is TGTGCCAGCAGCAAGACAGGGAACGAGCAGTACGTC. The rearrangement uses TRBV21-1 and TRBJ2-7; the table calls TRBD1, which could not be checked here. TRBV21-1 is tagged as a pseudogene. This CDR3 region has 12 residues.

This clonotype has more than one count but fewer than ten. This chain links TRBV5-5 with TRBJ2-3; 12 bases line up with TRBD1. The CDR3 totals 18 residues. CDR1 and CDR2 from the germline V gene are SGHKS and YYEKEE (reference sequence). V gave up 1 base and J gave up 3 bases; unmatched junction bases: 9. The CDR3 bases are TGTGCCAGCAGCTTGCTCGGGACAGGGGGCCCCATGACAGATACGCAGTATTTT. Translated: CASSLLGTGGPMTDTQYF.

This clonotype occurred a few times. This chain joins TRBV5-1 and TRBJ2-5; TRBD1 is a possible D gene (6 bases). This CDR3 comprises 14 residues. Germline loops: CDR1 SGHRS, CDR2 YFSETQ. Trimming shortened V by 3 bases and J by 5 bases, and 14 bases separated the two germline ends. This CDR3 is CASSSRGYYETQYF. The CDR3 region has the DNA TGCGCCAGCAGCTCCAGGGGTTACTACGAGACCCAGTACTTC.

The chain links TRBV9 to TRBJ2-3; D gene unclear. V lost 6 bases and J 2 bases, leaving 13 bases between the germline ends. Germline assignment: CDR1 SGDLS and CDR2 YYNGEE. The CDR3 has 14 residues. This CDR3 reads CASTQESITDTQYF. The CDR3 coding sequence is TGTGCCAGCACCCAGGAGTCGATCACAGATACGCAGTATTTT.

The table lists this clonotype with a few counts. The chain employs TRBV6-5 and TRBJ1-2; tentatively, D is TRBD1 (5 bases). Germline CDR1 reads MNHEY; CDR2 reads SVGAGI. Deletions cut 6 bases from V and 3 bases from J, with 11 bases between. The CDR3 contains 13 residues. The CDR3 loop reads CASRTGLHYGYTF. The CDR3 bases are TGTGCCAGCAGAACGGGGCTGCACTATGGCTACACCTTC.

This clonotype was found a few times. V is TRBV29-1 and J is TRBJ1-2; 12 nucleotides align to TRBD1. In germline, CDR1 is SQVTM, CDR2 ANQGSEA. Losses at the gene ends were 5 bases for V and 4 bases for J; bases not matched to a gene: 2. This CDR3 region has 13 residues. In DNA form, the CDR3 reads TGCAGCGTTCCGGGACAGGGGGCCTATGGCTACACCTTC. The encoded protein is CSVPGQGAYGYTF.

The V gene is TRBV7-9, the J gene TRBJ1-2, with D hard to call. The CDR3 extends over 14 amino acids. The germline V and J ends were trimmed by 5 bases and 4 bases, with 14 bases remaining between them. Looked up from germline, CDR1 is SEHNR and CDR2 is FQNEAQ (reference sequence). The CDR3, as DNA: TGTGCCAGCAGCCCTGGTTTAGGTACCTATGGCTACACCTTC. It specifies CASSPGLGTYGYTF.

This clonotype was recorded a few times. The chain links TRBV6-5 to TRBJ2-1; D is possibly TRBD1 (5 bases). This CDR3 is built from 11 residues. The V end was cut by 8 bases, the J end by 8 bases, with 10 bases between. Per germline, CDR1 MNHEY and CDR2 SVGAGI. The CDR3 here is CASGALDEQFF. CDR3 sequence (DNA): TGTGCCAGCGGGGCCCTCGATGAGCAGTTCTTC.

This chain uses TRBV7-2 with TRBJ2-1; tentative D call: TRBD2 (5 bases). Deletions cut 6 bases from V and 7 bases from J, with 13 bases between. Germline V gene data show CDR1 as SGHTA and CDR2 as FQGNSA. This CDR3 is 13 amino acids long. The DNA of the CDR3 is TGTGCCAGCAGGTTCGGGGTGCGGAATGAGCAGTTCTTC. This translates into CASRFGVRNEQFF.

The rearrangement joins TRBV5-6 to TRBJ1-1; 7 bases map to TRBD1. The CDR3 totals 16 residues. Germline loops: CDR1 SGHDT, CDR2 YYEEEE. With 4 bases clipped from V and 0 bases from J, the junction kept 9 bases outside the gene matches. The CDR3 reads CASSPSLTGLNTEAFF. The CDR3 nucleotides read TGTGCCAGCAGCCCATCTCTGACAGGGCTGAACACTGAAGCTTTCTTT.

This clonotype has more than one count but fewer than ten. This chain joins TRBV5-4 and TRBJ2-7, with 8 positions matching TRBD1. CDR3 length: 13 amino acids. The germline gives CDR1 SGHNT, CDR2 YYREEE (reference sequence). The J segment lost 3 bases and the V segment lost 4 bases, leaving 3 bases of the junction unmatched. The CDR3 sequence is CASSRTGNYEQYV. The CDR3 region has the DNA TGTGCCAGCAGCCGGACAGGGAACTACGAGCAGTACGTC.

V is TRBV29-1 and J is TRBJ2-7; D might be TRBD2 (6 bases). The CDR3 contains 13 residues. Trimming shortened V by 6 bases and J by 3 bases, and 15 bases separated the two germline ends. CDR1 is SQVTM, CDR2 ANQGSEA, per germline. The chain's CDR3 is CSVLTQEGYEQYF. The CDR3 coding sequence is TGCAGCGTGTTAACCCAGGAGGGCTACGAGCAGTACTTC.

This clonotype was seen a handful of times. The chain is built from TRBV29-1 and TRBJ1-4; 7 positions agree with TRBD1. V dropped 3 bases and J dropped 5; count of bases not matched to a gene: 3. Germline V gene lookup returns CDR1 SQVTM and CDR2 ANQGSEA. This CDR3 has 13 amino acids. The CDR3 DNA follows: TGCAGCGTTGAGCCAGGGGGGAATGAAAAACTGTTTTTT. This encodes CSVEPGGNEKLFF.

The chain recombines TRBV12-3 or TRBV12-4 with TRBJ1-2; TRBD1 might be the D (5 bases). This CDR3 comprises 16 residues. Trimming left V 4 bases short and J 0 bases short, with 15 bases between. The CDR3 spells CASSYPDRFPNYGYTF. The CDR3 bases are TGTGCCAGCAGTTACCCCGACAGATTTCCTAACTATGGCTACACCTTC.

This clonotype was recorded many times. The chain joins TRBV6-2 or TRBV6-3 to TRBJ2-2; D gene unclear. CDR1 MNHEY and CDR2 SVGEGT come from the germline V gene. This CDR3 has 15 amino acids. With 0 bases removed from V and 5 bases from J, the gap between germline ends came to 10 bases. The CDR3 protein is CASSYSLGNTGELFF. Here the CDR3 DNA reads TGTGCCAGCAGTTACTCGTTAGGGAATACCGGGGAGCTGTTTTTT.

This clonotype was observed many times. The DNA of the CDR3 is TGTGCCAGCAGTAGAGAGAACACTGAAGCTTTCTTT. Amino acid sequence: CASSRENTEAFF. This rearrangement joins TRBV7-2 to TRBJ1-1; no clear D gene. CDR3 size: 12 residues. From germline, CDR1 is SGHTA and CDR2 FQGNSA. V dropped 6 bases and J dropped 1 base, with 6 bases sitting between them.

This chain connects TRBV4-3 to TRBJ1-5; the D is unclear. CDR1 is LGHNA, CDR2 YSLEER, per germline. Trimming removed 0 bases from V and 1 base from J, with 7 bases in between. The length of the CDR3 is 15 residues. In DNA form, the CDR3 reads TGCGCCAGCAGCCAAGAGGAAGGAAGCAATCAGCCCCAGCATTTT. Residues: CASSQEEGSNQPQHF.

This clonotype was recorded a few times. V usage is TRBV7-6 and J usage is TRBJ2-1; D is ambiguous. Germline V gives CDR1 SGHVS, CDR2 FNYEAQ. This CDR3 spans 17 amino acids. Deletions cut 2 bases from V and 6 bases from J, with 20 bases between. This CDR3 is CASSLPPSGQPFNEQFF. CDR3 in DNA: TGTGCCAGCAGCTTACCCCCATCCGGGCAGCCATTCAATGAGCAGTTCTTC.

Many counts were recorded for this clonotype. The gene calls are TRBV29-1 and TRBJ2-3; D is perhaps TRBD2 (5 bases). Per germline, CDR1 SQVTM and CDR2 ANQGSEA. The CDR3 extends over 14 amino acids. Trimming removed 8 bases at V and 3 bases at J, with 18 bases between. The CDR3 region is CSLWERSLTDTQYF. DNA for the CDR3: TGCAGCCTCTGGGAGCGTTCGCTGACAGATACGCAGTATTTT.

This clonotype was found a few times. This chain connects TRBV6-1 to TRBJ1-5; tentative D call: TRBD1 (5 bases). Trimming left V 2 bases short and J 3 bases short, with 14 bases between. Germline V gene data show CDR1 as MNHNS and CDR2 as SASEGT. The CDR3 spans 16 residues. Written as DNA, the CDR3 is TGTGCCAGCAGTGAACAGGTCGACAGCTACAATCAGCCCCAGCATTTT. This translates into CASSEQVDSYNQPQHF.

This clonotype was seen repeatedly, ten times or more. This chain joins TRBV7-9 and TRBJ1-1, with a possible D match to TRBD1 (5 bases). CDR1 SEHNR and CDR2 FQNEAQ come from the germline V gene (reference sequence). The CDR3 sequence is 14 residues long. Deletions cut 2 bases from V and 0 bases from J, with 7 bases between. CDR3 nucleotides: TGTGCCAGCAGCTTATGGGGGATGAACACTGAAGCTTTCTTT. Translated: CASSLWGMNTEAFF. Supplemented by reference TRBV7-9 and TRBJ1-1, the full variable domain reads DTGVSQNPRHKITKRGQNVTFRCDPISEHNRLYWYRQTLGQGPEFLTYFQNEAQLEKSRLLSDRFSAERPKGSFSTLEIQRTEQGDSAMYLCASSLWGMNTEAFFGQGTRLTVV.

This clonotype was observed a handful of times. The chain combines TRBV5-1 with TRBJ1-1, with 9 bases fitting TRBD1. The V gene end was trimmed by 2 bases and the J gene end by 4 bases; junction bases not matched to a gene: 6. Looked up from germline, CDR1 is SGHRS and CDR2 is YFSETQ. CDR3 length: 15 amino acids. CDR3 nucleotides: TGCGCCAGCAGCTTCGAGGGACAGGGTGGCACTGAAGCTTTCTTT. Encoded protein: CASSFEGQGGTEAFF.

This clonotype was seen at least ten times. This chain joins TRBV14 and TRBJ2-7, with 8 bases aligning to TRBD1. Germline assignment: CDR1 SGHDN and CDR2 FVKESK. This CDR3 spans 13 amino acids. Trimming cost V 4 bases and J 8 bases; bases outside gene matches: 7. The CDR3 spells CASSPTTGEKQYV. The CDR3 DNA sequence: TGTGCCAGCAGCCCAACGACAGGGGAGAAGCAGTACGTC.

This clonotype has a count of ten or more. The genes are TRBV14 and TRBJ1-1; no clear D. The V gene lost 3 bases and the J gene lost 6 bases, with 11 bases spanning the gap. This CDR3 contains 13 residues. Per germline, CDR1 SGHDN and CDR2 FVKESK. The CDR3 coding sequence is TGTGCCAGCAGCCATTCCGGAGGCTCTGAAGCTTTCTTT. It specifies CASSHSGGSEAFF. The entire variable domain, with the rest obtained from reference TRBV14 and TRBJ1-1, is as follows: EAGVTQFPSHSVIEKGQTVTLRCDPISGHDNLYWYRRVMGKEIKFLLHFVKESKQDESGMPNNRFLAERTGGTYSTLKVQPAELEDSGVYFCASSHSGGSEAFFGQGTRLTVV.

This clonotype was picked up many times. The chain has TRBV4-1 and TRBJ2-3; 9 bases are a match to TRBD2. The CDR3 consists of 16 residues. Germline loops: CDR1 MGHRA, CDR2 YSYEKL. After removal of 3 bases from V and 3 bases from J, the junction contained 7 bases not matched to a gene. CDR3 coding DNA: TGCGCCAGCAGCCAGGGCGGGCTAGCGGGGACAGATACGCAGTATTTT. It is translated as CASSQGGLAGTDTQYF.

The sample holds a few counts of this clonotype. V gene TRBV27 combines with J gene TRBJ2-3; a possible D gene is TRBD2 (5 bases). Germline CDR1 MNHEY, CDR2 SMNVEV (reference sequence). The V gene lost 1 base and the J gene lost 0 bases, with 11 bases spanning the gap. The CDR3 has 16 amino acids. The CDR3 protein is CASSLFGLASTDTQYF. The CDR3 DNA follows: TGTGCCAGCAGTTTATTCGGCCTAGCTAGCACAGATACGCAGTATTTT.

This clonotype was counted between two and nine times. The chain couples TRBV5-4 to TRBJ2-3; TRBD1 matches 10 bases. Germline CDR1 is SGHNT and CDR2 is YYREEE (reference sequence). This CDR3 contains 16 residues. V dropped 5 bases and J dropped 4; count of bases not matched to a gene: 10. The CDR3 DNA is TGTGCCAGCAGTTTAACCGGGACAGGGGAGGCAGATACGCAGTATTTT. Its protein is CASSLTGTGEADTQYF.

Ten or more counts support this clonotype. The CDR3: CASSPQVQAGELFF. CDR3 in DNA: TGTGCCAGCAGCCCACAGGTCCAGGCCGGGGAGCTGTTTTTT. The chain links TRBV7-2 to TRBJ2-2; tentative D call: TRBD1 (5 bases). The CDR3 consists of 14 residues. Germline V gene sequence: CDR1 SGHTA, CDR2 FQGNSA. Deletions cut 5 bases from V and 6 bases from J, with 13 bases between.

This chain links TRBV4-1 with TRBJ2-3; D may be TRBD1 (5 bases). Per the germline V gene, CDR1 is MGHRA and CDR2 is YSYEKL. Deletions cut 2 bases from V and 6 bases from J, with 18 bases between. CDR3 length equals 16 residues. CDR3 nucleotides: TGCGCCAGCAGCCAACGTACCCCCAGGGTGGCTGATACGCAGTATTTT. Encoded protein: CASSQRTPRVADTQYF.

This clonotype showed up many times. The chain recombines TRBV4-3 with TRBJ2-7; TRBD1 agrees at 9 bases. Germline V gene sequence: CDR1 LGHNA, CDR2 YSLEER. The CDR3 has 15 residues. Trimming cost V 3 bases and J 3 bases; bases outside gene matches: 6. The DNA of the CDR3 is TGCGCCAGCAGCCAGGGTCCGACAGGGGGCTACGAGCAGTACTTC. It codes for CASSQGPTGGYEQYF.